Sequencing of this T cell receptor (beta chain) was carried out in a study of HIV-infected children after antiretroviral therapy interruption. Study information: Interruption-arm sampling covered weeks 0, 12, interruption end (24 or 48), and about 3 years post-study.

The ends were cut back, 5 bases at V and 2 bases at J, with 8 bases in the middle. Germline lookup yields CDR1 SGHRS and CDR2 YFSETQ. This CDR3 contains 12 residues. This clonotype occurred many times. Unique molecular identifiers were included in an RNA-based 3' RACE TCR library. Each CDR3 protein is one row after TCRdb ran MiXCR on the 3' RACE reads. Among about 89,000 distinct CDR3 sequences listed, 6.9% were seen once. Noted treatment: PENTA 11 planned treatment interruption arm or continuous ART arm. The rearrangement links TRBV5-1 to TRBJ2-7; D unclear. The sequencing used CD45RA+ CD4+ T cells from PBMCs, pooled from several time points, collected from a donor given antiretroviral therapy, either interrupted or continuous. Subset meaning: naive CD4+ CD45RA+ CD45RO- T cells. The clonotype originates from a pool of human donors with HIV. CDR3 coding DNA: TGCGCCAGCAGTCCAGAAACCTACGAGCAGTACTTC. Its protein is CASSPETYEQYF.